Listed below are T cell receptor beta chains from one sample, sequenced in a study of T cell responses to AZD1222 COVID-19 vaccine. Profiled with immunoSEQ multiplex PCR; TCRdb holds only in-frame clones, not every one. Found here are about 84,000 clones, over 75% of them singletons; the top ten hold around 10%. The source material was peripheral blood, sampled 28 days after the second AZD1222 dose. The receptors derive from an adult who received the AZD1222 COVID-19 vaccine. The CDR3 runs from the conserved cysteine through the conserved F or W. Fields, in order: V gene, clone size, D gene, J gene, CDR3 DNA, CDR3 protein. D genes are given only for firm matches. Only part of the rows carry a size: once, few, many, or a class if the clone is expanded.

>TRBV24-1|once|TRBD1|TRBJ1-2
TGTGCCACCAGTGATTTCGGACAGGATAGTGGCTATGGCTACACCTTC
CATSDFGQDSGYGYTF
>TRBV9|-|-|TRBJ1-2
TGTGCCAGCAGCTCCAATAAGAGACAGAGTACTAACTATGGCTACACCTTC
CASSSNKRQSTNYGYTF
>TRBV19|-|TRBD1|TRBJ1-4
TGTGCCAGTCGGGACAGGGGAGAGGCTAATGAAAAACTGTTTTTT
CASRDRGEANEKLFF
>TRBV14|-|-|TRBJ1-1
TGTGCCAGCAGCCTTATCCTGGCAGCAAGTTTTCTCATGAACACTGAAGCTTTCTTT
CASSLILAASFLMNTEAFF
>TRBV19|-|TRBD1|TRBJ2-5
TGTGCCAGTACCATGAGGGGGACAGGGGGCCGGGAGACCCAGTACTTC
CASTMRGTGGRETQYF
>TRBV5-6|-|-|TRBJ1-2
TGTGCCAGCAGCTTGATGGCAGGTCGGGGCTACACCTTC
CASSLMAGRGYTF
>TRBV7-8|few|-|TRBJ1-2
TGTGCCAGCAGCTTAGGGGCGTCAGGGAATAACTATGGCTACACCTTC
CASSLGASGNNYGYTF
>TRBV7-6|once|-|TRBJ1-1
TGTGCCAGCAGGGAGGACAGAGACACTGAAGCTTTCTTT
CASREDRDTEAFF
>TRBV7-9|few|-|TRBJ2-4
TGTGCCAGCAGCTTCGAAAACATTCAGTACTTC
CASSFENIQYF
>TRBV18|-|-|TRBJ2-5
TGTGCCAGCTCACCACGGGGAGTTGAGACCCAGTACTTC
CASSPRGVETQYF
>TRBV20-1|-|-|TRBJ1-2
TGCACCGTTCCAGGCTATGGCTACACCTTC
CTVPGYGYTF
>TRBV14|-|-|TRBJ1-1
TGTGCCAGCAGCCAAGAGATCGGTAACACTGAAGCTTTCTTT
CASSQEIGNTEAFF
>TRBV18|-|-|TRBJ1-1
TGTGCCAGCTCACCATTTCAGGGAGGCACTGAAGCTTTCTTT
CASSPFQGGTEAFF
>TRBV5-6|once|-|TRBJ1-2
TGTGCCAGCAGCTTGGTGCAGGCGGAGGGCTACACCTTC
CASSLVQAEGYTF
>TRBV28|-|TRBD2|TRBJ2-5
TGTGCCAGCAGTTCCATAGCGGGAGGTTCGAAAGAGACCCAGTACTTC
CASSSIAGGSKETQYF
>TRBV7-9|-|-|TRBJ1-2
TGTGCCAGCAACCAGGGTACACCCAACTATGGCTACACCTTC
CASNQGTPNYGYTF
>TRBV19|-|-|TRBJ1-5
TGTGCCAGTAGCGCAGGGACTTGGCCCCAGCATTTT
CASSAGTWPQHF
>TRBV15|-|-|TRBJ1-2
TGTGCCACCAGCGGACCCTCGGGGGGAACTATCGGCTACACCTTC
CATSGPSGGTIGYTF
>TRBV7-8|once|TRBD2|TRBJ2-7
TGTGCCAGCAGCTTCGGGACTACTACGGGGGAGCAGTACTTC
CASSFGTTTGEQYF